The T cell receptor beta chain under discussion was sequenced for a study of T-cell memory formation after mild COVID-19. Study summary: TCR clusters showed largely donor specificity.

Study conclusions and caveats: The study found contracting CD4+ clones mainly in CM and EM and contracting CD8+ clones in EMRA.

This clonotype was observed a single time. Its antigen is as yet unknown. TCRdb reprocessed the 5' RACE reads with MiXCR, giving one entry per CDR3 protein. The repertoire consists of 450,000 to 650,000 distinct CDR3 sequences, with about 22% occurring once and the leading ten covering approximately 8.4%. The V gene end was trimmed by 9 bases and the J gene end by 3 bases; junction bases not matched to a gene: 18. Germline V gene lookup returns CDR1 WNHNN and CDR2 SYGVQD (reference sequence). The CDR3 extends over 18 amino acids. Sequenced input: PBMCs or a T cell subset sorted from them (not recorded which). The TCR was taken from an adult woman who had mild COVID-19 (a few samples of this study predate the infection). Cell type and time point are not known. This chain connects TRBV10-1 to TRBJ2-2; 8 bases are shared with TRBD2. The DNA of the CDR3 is TGCGCCAGTTCGGCTAGCGGGCCGGAAGTAGGCGACACCGGGGAGCTGTTTTTT. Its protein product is CASSASGPEVGDTGELFF.